Shown below are 7 T cell receptor beta chains from a single sample sequenced in a study of blood T cell repertoires in COVID-19. Profiled with immunoSEQ multiplex PCR; TCRdb holds only in-frame clones, not every one. The sample shows 50,000 to 65,000 clones, under 85% of them seen only once. Sequencing was carried out using peripheral blood. The receptors originated from a woman of 80 years or more with acute or convalescent COVID-19.

The V call is TRBV6-5, the J call TRBJ2-7, with D possibly TRBD1 on 6 matching bases. There are 14 residues in the CDR3. CDR1 and CDR2 (germline): MNHEY, SVGAGI. Trimming cost V 4 bases and J 1 base, with 11 bases left between them. CDR3 coding DNA: TGTGCCAGCAGTTCGCGACAGGTATCCTACGAGCAGTACTTC. Translating it yields CASSSRQVSYEQYF.

The V and J genes are TRBV6-5 and TRBJ2-7; TRBD2 aligns across 8 bases. The V gene end was trimmed by 6 bases and the J gene end by 2 bases; junction bases not matched to a gene: 9. The CDR3 loop spans 15 amino acids. Germline CDR1 MNHEY, CDR2 SVGAGI. CDR3 nucleotide sequence: TGTGCCAGCAGAGCGGGGGTAGCGGAACCCTACGAGCAGTACTTC. It specifies CASRAGVAEPYEQYF.

This chain uses TRBV28 with TRBJ1-5; TRBD1 aligns across 8 bases. The CDR3 is 14 amino acids. CDR1 and CDR2 from the germline V gene are MDHEN and SYDVKM. V gave up 6 bases and J gave up 7 bases; unmatched junction bases: 8. Here the CDR3 DNA reads TGTGCCAGCAGCCCAGGGGGCGCAAGGCAGCCCCAGCATTTT. It encodes CASSPGGARQPQHF. Supplemented by reference TRBV28 and TRBJ1-5, the full variable domain reads DVKVTQSSRYLVKRTGEKVFLECVQDMDHENMFWYRQDPGLGLRLIYFSYDVKMKEKGDIPEGYSVSREKKERFSLILESASTNQTSMYLCASSPGGARQPQHFGDGTRLSIL.

This clone was seen a single time. The chain uses TRBV9 and TRBJ2-5; 9 bases align to TRBD2. The ends lost 4 bases at V and 5 bases at J; junction bases unmatched: 6. The V gene's germline CDR1 is SGDLS and CDR2 YYNGEE. The CDR3 loop spans 14 amino acids. As DNA, the CDR3 is TGTGCCAGCAGCAGAGGGACTAGCTCGGAGACCCAGTACTTC. Its protein is CASSRGTSSETQYF.

This chain uses TRBV12-5 with TRBJ2-1, with 15 bases fitting TRBD2. The CDR3 covers 18 residues. With 1 base clipped from V and 9 bases from J, the junction kept 10 bases outside the gene matches. CDR1 LGHNT and CDR2 FRNRAP come from the germline V gene. DNA of the CDR3: TGTGCTAGTGGTTTGGACCGACTTGGACTAGCGGGAGGGGTTGAGCAGTTCTTC. Encoded protein: CASGLDRLGLAGGVEQFF.

The chain joins TRBV28 to TRBJ1-4; D is possibly TRBD1 (6 bases). The CDR3 runs to 15 residues. The V and J ends lost 7 bases and 4 bases respectively, with 16 bases between them. CDR1 is MDHEN, CDR2 SYDVKM, per germline. CDR3 residues: CASTEQGSFNEKLFF. CDR3 coding DNA: TGTGCCAGCACTGAACAGGGAAGCTTTAATGAAAAACTGTTTTTT.

The chain couples TRBV5-6 to TRBJ2-7, with D maybe TRBD1 (5 bases). V was shortened by 4 bases and J by 1 base, with 9 bases between the two germline ends. From germline, CDR1 is SGHDT and CDR2 YYEEEE. The CDR3 covers 13 residues. The DNA of the CDR3 is TGTGCCAGCAGCAGGCGACAGTCCTACGAGCAGTACTTC. Its protein is CASSRRQSYEQYF.